Shown below are 3 T cell receptor beta chains from a single sample sequenced in a study of brain T cells in children with intractable seizures. Generated by immunoSEQ multiplex PCR, the TCRdb table keeps only in-frame clones and is missing some. Here the sample spans under 150,000 clones, under 95% being singletons. This material consisted of peripheral blood, taken at surgery. Receptors were obtained from a boy under two years old with hemimegalencephaly and intractable seizures.

For the CDR3, the DNA is TGTGCCAGCAGTCGATGGGACCTCTTGGGAGAGACCCAGTACTTC. Translation gives CASSRWDLLGETQYF. The V gene is TRBV7-9, the J gene TRBJ2-5; D might be TRBD1 or TRBD2, each matching 5 bases. Per the germline V gene, CDR1 is SEHNR and CDR2 is FQNEAQ (reference sequence). The CDR3 consists of 15 residues. The ends were cut back, 6 bases at V and 4 bases at J, with 18 bases in the middle.

The genes are TRBV5-5 and TRBJ2-2; D ambiguous. Germline assignment: CDR1 SGHKS and CDR2 YYEKEE (reference sequence). The CDR3 has 15 residues. The V end lost 1 base, the J end lost 3 bases, and 10 bases lay between the germline ends. CDR3 nucleotide sequence: TGTGCCAGCAGCTTGTCCACAGCCTACACCGGGGAGCTGTTTTTT. Translation gives CASSLSTAYTGELFF.

The chain is built from TRBV7-9 and TRBJ1-1; weak D call: TRBD1 (5 bases). V lost 3 bases and J 0 bases, leaving 14 bases between the germline ends. The CDR3 covers 16 residues. Germline V gene sequence: CDR1 SEHNR, CDR2 FQNEAQ (reference sequence). CDR3 DNA sequence: TGTGCCAGCAGCTTTGCTCGTCCAGGGCTGAACACTGAAGCTTTCTTT. As protein: CASSFARPGLNTEAFF.